The TCR beta chain under discussion was sequenced for a study of blood T cell repertoires in COVID-19 (dated by TCRdb to about 2020). For the study in its entirety: Samples covering the acute and convalescent phases of COVID-19 were provided by collaborators in the United States, Italy and Spain. The prospective study material was composed of cDNA or gDNA derived from T cells, B-cell-depleted T cells, or PBMCs. Subjects who had been exposed to COVID-19, were actively infected with it, or had recovered from it provided the deeply sampled blood TCRbeta repertoires that made up the dataset. The repertoires were released in a freely available public database meant as a resource for research on the immune response to SARS-CoV-2. Samples came from the ongoing ImmuneRACE study (first 160 participants) plus 1,254 subjects from 6 global collaborators. Sample metadata almost always included a de-identified subject ID, COVID-19 status, age in years and sex. Where HLA class I and class II types were available, the types were taken from metadata supplied by the sample provider, not from assay-based typing.

TCRbeta CDR3 regions were amplified from genomic DNA by means of the immunoSEQ Assay, a bias-controlled multiplex PCR. The paper's processing steps were these. Within the assay, amplification of reference gene primers was used to estimate how many nucleated cells each sample contained. To quantify the absolute abundance of each unique TCRbeta CDR3 rearrangement, sequence reads were collapsed and filtered. Productive Simpson clonality was computed per sample as the square root of Simpson's diversity index over productive rearrangements. TCRdb provides this immuneACCESS table in a form limited to in-frame rearrangements. Some clones are lacking; in checked studies, under half of them reflect an unresolved V gene, and why the rest are absent is not known. That table is the source of V, J and clone size, and D and trimming were worked out from the DNA. The sample data list about 200,000 clones, and around 88% of these were observed just once. More than 1.4% of the sample comes from the top ten.

The collaborating institutions used their own protocols to collect whole blood in K2EDTA tubes. Collaborator samples were shipped for TCRbeta analysis as frozen whole blood, isolated PBMCs, or DNA extracted from either sample type. What the work shows at the level of the full study, not this receptor alone: How much clinical and demographic metadata was included differed by source and by participant, and the metadata was provided uncurated.

For this clone: It has no known antigen specificity. The record has no base qualities; no much larger clone is one base away. This sample also contains other DNA sequences that code for the same CDR3.

The CDR3 measures 14 amino acids from cysteine to phenylalanine. Only the CDR3 part of the read is kept: 42 bases, read in frame from the first base. V was cut back by 0 bases and J by 0 bases, leaving a gap of 7 bases between them. Taken from the germline V gene, the CDR1 and CDR2 loops are SGDLS and YYNGEE. Here the chain combines TRBV9 and TRBJ2-7; the D gene remains uncertain. This TCR derives from a young man with active or convalescent COVID-19. The sample comprised peripheral blood. The sequenced DNA: TGTGCCAGCAGCGTAGGAGGAAACTCCTACGAGCAGTACTTC. This gives the protein CASSVGGNSYEQYF.